The 17 T cell receptor beta chains below all came from one sample that was sequenced in a study of cytomegalovirus exposure and HLA in healthy donors. TCRdb keeps only in-frame clones here, not all; method: immunoSEQ multiplex PCR. Of tens of thousands of clones listed, approximately 94% were seen once; the top ten hold around 4.5%. The sequenced material came from PBMCs. The source of these receptors is a man in his late teens or twenties in good health and CMV-seropositive.

The chain couples TRBV4-1 to TRBJ2-7; TRBD2 agrees at 8 bases. In germline, CDR1 is MGHRA, CDR2 YSYEKL. This CDR3 comprises 15 residues. The V segment lost 0 bases and the J segment 1 base; nucleotides outside the gene matches: 2. The CDR3 bases are TGCGCCAGCAGCCAAGAGTCGGGGGGGTCCTACGAGCAGTACTTC. It encodes CASSQESGGSYEQYF.

The chain combines TRBV10-1 with TRBJ2-5; D might be TRBD1 (7 bases). Trimming took off 4 bases at V and 1 base at J, with 10 bases between the two ends. CDR1 is WNHNN and CDR2 is SYGVQD in the germline V gene (reference sequence). This CDR3 region has 14 residues. Here the CDR3 DNA reads TGCGCCAGCAGTGGCGGGACAGCCCAAGAGACCCAGTACTTC. It specifies CASSGGTAQETQYF.

The gene calls are TRBV28 and TRBJ2-5; D perhaps matches TRBD2 (6 bases). The germline V gene encodes CDR1 MDHEN and CDR2 SYDVKM. The CDR3 runs to 15 residues. The ends were cut back, 4 bases at V and 7 bases at J, with 19 bases in the middle. The CDR3 sequence: CASSSPGDAAGTQYF. The CDR3 DNA sequence: TGTGCCAGCAGTTCACCGGGGGACGCAGCAGGGACCCAGTACTTC.

Here the CDR3 reads CASSLLGGGEAFF. For the CDR3, the DNA is TGCGCCAGCAGCTTGCTAGGGGGCGGGGAAGCTTTCTTT. The V and J genes are TRBV5-1 and TRBJ1-1; 7 nucleotides align to TRBD1. Germline lookup yields CDR1 SGHRS and CDR2 YFSETQ. Trimming cost V 1 base and J 8 bases; bases outside gene matches: 5. The CDR3 has 13 amino acids.

The chain carries TRBV9 and TRBJ2-3, with unresolved D. Germline assignment: CDR1 SGDLS and CDR2 YYNGEE. The CDR3 loop spans 12 amino acids. V was clipped by 9 bases and J by 2 bases, with 10 bases between them. CDR3 DNA: TGTGCCACCCACGAGGCCACAGATACGCAGTATTTT. Translated, it gives CATHEATDTQYF.

This chain joins TRBV7-9 and TRBJ2-7, with 8 bases aligning to TRBD1. This CDR3 contains 15 residues. The J segment lost 3 bases and the V segment lost 1 base, leaving 5 bases of the junction unmatched. Per germline, CDR1 SEHNR and CDR2 FQNEAQ (reference sequence). For the CDR3, the DNA is TGTGCCAGCAGCTTAGTGCGACAGGGGATCTACGAGCAGTACTTC. Translation: CASSLVRQGIYEQYF.

The chain couples TRBV6-5 to TRBJ2-7; 9 bases are a match to TRBD2. V lost 5 bases to trimming and J lost 3 bases; unmatched junction nucleotides: 8. Per germline, CDR1 MNHEY and CDR2 SVGAGI. This CDR3 is 15 amino acids long. CDR3 loop: CASSRRGGADYEQYF. The CDR3 region has the DNA TGTGCCAGCAGTCGTCGCGGGGGGGCCGACTACGAGCAGTACTTC.

This clone was detected only once. The chain uses TRBV7-2 and TRBJ2-3; 11 bases map to TRBD2. CDR1 and CDR2 (germline): SGHTA, FQGNSA. After removal of 7 bases from V and 3 bases from J, the junction contained 15 bases not matched to a gene. The CDR3 spans 18 residues. In nucleotides, the CDR3 is TGTGCCAGCACCGCCCGCGTTTTAGCGGGAGGGCGTACAGATACGCAGTATTTT. It is translated as CASTARVLAGGRTDTQYF.

This sequence joins TRBV11-3 and TRBJ2-5; 7 bases fit TRBD1. The CDR3 has 14 residues. V lost 4 bases, J lost 1 base, and 3 bases stayed unmatched. Germline V lookup: CDR1 SGHNT, CDR2 YENEEA. For the CDR3, the DNA is TGTGCCAGCAGCTCGTGGGACAGCCAAGAGACCCAGTACTTC. Translating it yields CASSSWDSQETQYF.

The count of this clone is one. The rearrangement links TRBV6-1 to TRBJ2-7; tentative D call: TRBD1 (6 bases). Per the germline V gene, CDR1 is MNHNS and CDR2 is SASEGT. This CDR3 is built from 14 residues. V was cut by 5 bases and J by 4 bases, with 15 bases left in between. The chain's CDR3 is CASSSGTQLYEQYF. The CDR3 DNA is TGTGCCAGCAGTTCCGGGACACAACTTTACGAGCAGTACTTC.

This chain connects TRBV11-1 to TRBJ2-2; 8 nucleotides align to TRBD1. Germline V gene lookup returns CDR1 SGHAT and CDR2 FQDESV (reference sequence). V gave up 3 bases and J gave up 0 bases; unmatched junction bases: 6. The CDR3 consists of 17 residues. The CDR3 region has the DNA TGTGCCAGCAGCTTTCGACAGGGGCCCCCGAACACCGGGGAGCTGTTTTTT. It yields the protein CASSFRQGPPNTGELFF.

In DNA, the CDR3 is TGTGCCAGCAGTGCCGGACAGGGGGCGAATGGCTACACCTTC. Residues: CASSAGQGANGYTF. This rearrangement joins TRBV27 to TRBJ1-2, with 11 positions matching TRBD1. Germline values: CDR1 MNHEY, CDR2 SMNVEV (reference sequence). The J segment lost 6 bases and the V segment lost 5 bases, leaving 5 bases of the junction unmatched. This CDR3 contains 14 residues.

The CDR3 region is CSVQTWTRGQETQYF. For the CDR3, the DNA is TGCAGCGTACAAACGTGGACTAGAGGGCAAGAGACCCAGTACTTC. This rearrangement joins TRBV29-1 to TRBJ2-5; 7 nucleotides line up with TRBD2. Losses at the gene ends were 6 bases for V and 2 bases for J; bases not matched to a gene: 12. CDR3 length equals 15 residues. CDR1 is SQVTM and CDR2 is ANQGSEA in the germline V gene.

As DNA, the CDR3 is TGTGCCAGCAGCCCACCGACAGGGACCGCCGGGGAGCTGTTTTTT. Encoded protein: CASSPPTGTAGELFF. The chain couples TRBV7-9 to TRBJ2-2, with 7 bases aligning to TRBD1. With V trimmed by 5 bases and J by 6 bases, 9 bases remained unmatched. Germline V CDR1 and CDR2: SEHNR, FQNEAQ (reference sequence). The CDR3 has 15 amino acids.

This chain joins TRBV9 and TRBJ2-1; 11 nucleotides match TRBD2. The CDR3 has 16 residues. Germline-derived CDR1 and CDR2 are SGDLS and YYNGEE. After removal of 3 bases from V and 4 bases from J, the junction contained 6 bases not matched to a gene. The CDR3 is CASSDIGTSGYNEQFF. DNA of the CDR3: TGTGCCAGCAGCGACATCGGGACTAGCGGTTACAATGAGCAGTTCTTC. Together with reference TRBV9 and TRBJ2-1, the CDR3 gives the full variable domain: DSGVTQTPKHLITATGQRVTLRCSPRSGDLSVYWYQQSLDQGLQFLIQYYNGEERAKGNILERFSAQQFPDLHSELNLSSLELGDSALYFCASSDIGTSGYNEQFFGPGTRLTVL.

The chain has TRBV28 and TRBJ2-1, with TRBD2 as a possible D gene (6 bases). V lost 10 bases and J 2 bases, leaving 12 bases between the germline ends. The CDR3 runs to 13 residues. CDR1 and CDR2 from the germline V gene are MDHEN and SYDVKM. The CDR3 DNA is TGTGCCACCTGGGACTTCACCTACAATGAGCAGTTCTTC. Translating it yields CATWDFTYNEQFF.

This chain joins TRBV4-1 and TRBJ1-5; D unresolved. The CDR3 contains 15 residues. Per germline, CDR1 MGHRA and CDR2 YSYEKL. With 0 bases removed from V and 4 bases from J, the gap between germline ends came to 10 bases. The CDR3 sequence is CASSQDPISNQPQHF. The CDR3 nucleotides are TGCGCCAGCAGCCAAGACCCCATTAGTAATCAGCCCCAGCATTTT.